This TCR beta chain was recovered during a study of vaccination effects on CD4 cells after COVID-19. The V end was cut by 1 base, the J end by 1 base, with 16 bases between. Germline V gene data show CDR1 as MGHRA and CDR2 as YSYEKL. This CDR3 is 17 amino acids long. As for this clone: Its antigen is unknown.

Prior to sequencing, the ViraFEST assay stimulated PBMC with viral peptide pools, which expanded the antigen-specific CD4+ T cells. Cultured cells yielded isolated CD4+ T cells after nine to ten days. All study participants received two doses of BNT162b2 or mRNA-1273 vaccine. Peptides at roughly 9.2 ug/ml and IL-2 at 9 to 10 IU/ml were added to around 2 million PBMC per well. The table came from immunoSEQ multiplex PCR; TCRdb's copy has only in-frame clones and leaves some out. The sample has under 80,000 clones; around four fifths are singletons. This specimen consisted of CD4+ T cells from PBMCs cultured with HCoV-229E spike peptides, obtained after COVID-19 vaccination. The source is a human donor who received a COVID-19 vaccine. This chain connects TRBV4-1 to TRBJ2-5; D not certain. This chain's CDR3 is CASSQGRGSASQETQYF. As DNA, the CDR3 is TGCGCCAGCAGCCAAGGGAGAGGTTCAGCCTCCCAAGAGACCCAGTACTTC.